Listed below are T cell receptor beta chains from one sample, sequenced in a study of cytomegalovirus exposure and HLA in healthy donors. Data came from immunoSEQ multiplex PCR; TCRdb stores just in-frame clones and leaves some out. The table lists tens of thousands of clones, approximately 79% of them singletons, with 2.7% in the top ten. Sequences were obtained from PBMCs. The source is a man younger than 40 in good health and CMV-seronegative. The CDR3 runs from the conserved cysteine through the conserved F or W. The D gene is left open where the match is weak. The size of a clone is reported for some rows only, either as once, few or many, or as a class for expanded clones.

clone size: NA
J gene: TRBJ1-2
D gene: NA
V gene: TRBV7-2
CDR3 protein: CASSPAMEGARNYGYTF
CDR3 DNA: TGTGCCAGCAGCCCCGCGATGGAGGGAGCTAGAAACTATGGCTACACCTTC

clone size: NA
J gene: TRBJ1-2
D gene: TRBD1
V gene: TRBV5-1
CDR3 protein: CASSVSGGNRGYTF
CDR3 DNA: TGCGCCAGCAGCGTATCAGGGGGAAATCGGGGCTACACCTTC

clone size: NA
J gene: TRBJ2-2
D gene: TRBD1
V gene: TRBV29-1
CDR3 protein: CSVEDSRQGINTGELFF
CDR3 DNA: TGCAGCGTTGAAGATTCGAGACAGGGGATAAACACCGGGGAGCTGTTTTTT

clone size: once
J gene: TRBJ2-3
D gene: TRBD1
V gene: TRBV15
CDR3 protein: CATARDRGLDTQYF
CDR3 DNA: TGTGCCACCGCCAGGGACAGGGGGCTCGATACGCAGTATTTT

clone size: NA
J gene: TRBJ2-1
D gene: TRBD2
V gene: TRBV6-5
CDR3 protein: CASSYLQGGANEQFF
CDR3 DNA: TGTGCCAGCAGTTACCTGCAGGGAGGGGCGAATGAGCAGTTCTTC

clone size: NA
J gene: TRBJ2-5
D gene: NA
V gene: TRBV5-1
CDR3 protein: CASSLAQGQETQYF
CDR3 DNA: TGCGCCAGCAGCTTGGCTCAGGGCCAAGAGACCCAGTACTTC

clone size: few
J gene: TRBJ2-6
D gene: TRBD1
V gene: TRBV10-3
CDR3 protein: CAISTTGTGPISGANVLTF
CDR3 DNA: TGTGCCATCAGTACTACCGGGACAGGGCCTATCTCTGGGGCCAACGTCCTGACTTTC

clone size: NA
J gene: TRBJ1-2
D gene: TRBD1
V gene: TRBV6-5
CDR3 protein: CASRTGNLGGYTF
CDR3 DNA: TGTGCCAGCAGGACAGGGAATTTGGGTGGCTACACCTTC

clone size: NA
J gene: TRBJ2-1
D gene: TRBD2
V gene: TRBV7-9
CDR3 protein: CASSAVSGPYNEQFF
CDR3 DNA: TGTGCCAGCAGCGCCGTTAGCGGGCCCTACAATGAGCAGTTCTTC

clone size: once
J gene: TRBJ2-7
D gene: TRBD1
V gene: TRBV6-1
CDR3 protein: CATGDRGPYEQYF
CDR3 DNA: TGTGCCACCGGGGACAGGGGGCCCTACGAGCAGTACTTC

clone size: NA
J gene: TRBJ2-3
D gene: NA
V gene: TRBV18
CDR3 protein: CASSPLTGDTDTQYF
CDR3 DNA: TGTGCCAGCTCACCATTAACGGGGGACACAGATACGCAGTATTTT

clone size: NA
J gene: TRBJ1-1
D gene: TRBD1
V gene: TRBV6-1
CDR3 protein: CASSARQGGNTEAFF
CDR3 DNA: TGTGCCAGCAGTGCCAGACAGGGAGGGAACACTGAAGCTTTCTTT

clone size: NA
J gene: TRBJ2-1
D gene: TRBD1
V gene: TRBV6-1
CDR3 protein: CASSHPGQANNEQFF
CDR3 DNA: TGTGCCAGCAGCCACCCGGGACAGGCCAACAATGAGCAGTTCTTC

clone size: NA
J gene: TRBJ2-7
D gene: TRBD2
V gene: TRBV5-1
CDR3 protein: CASSVGLAPYEQYF
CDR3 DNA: TGCGCCAGCAGCGTAGGACTAGCCCCCTACGAGCAGTACTTC

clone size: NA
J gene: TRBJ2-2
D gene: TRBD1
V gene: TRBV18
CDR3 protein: CASSPLQGATGELFF
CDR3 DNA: TGTGCCAGCTCACCACTACAGGGGGCAACCGGGGAGCTGTTTTTT

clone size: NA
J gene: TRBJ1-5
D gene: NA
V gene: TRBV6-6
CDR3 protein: CASLILGQPQHF
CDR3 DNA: TGTGCCAGCCTTATCCTAGGTCAGCCCCAGCATTTT

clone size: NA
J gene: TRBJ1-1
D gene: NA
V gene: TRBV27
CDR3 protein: CASNREGRVTEAFF
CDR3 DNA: TGTGCCAGCAATAGAGAGGGGAGGGTTACTGAAGCTTTCTTT

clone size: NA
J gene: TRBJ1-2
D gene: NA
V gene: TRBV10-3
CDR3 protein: CATTTGGYGYTF
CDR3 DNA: TGTGCCACAACCACGGGGGGGTATGGCTACACCTTC

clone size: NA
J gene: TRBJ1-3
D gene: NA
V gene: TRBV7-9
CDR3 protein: CASSLALGRYEGNTIYF
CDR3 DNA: TGTGCCAGCAGCTTAGCGCTGGGCAGGTACGAAGGAAACACCATATATTTT

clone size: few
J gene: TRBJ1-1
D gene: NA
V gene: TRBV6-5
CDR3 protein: CASSYSKSTEAFF
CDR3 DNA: TGTGCCAGCAGTTACTCGAAGAGCACTGAAGCTTTCTTT

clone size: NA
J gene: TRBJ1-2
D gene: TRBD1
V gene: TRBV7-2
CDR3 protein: CASSPRQGEGGGYTF
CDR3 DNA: TGTGCCAGCAGCCCGCGACAGGGGGAGGGAGGGGGCTACACCTTC

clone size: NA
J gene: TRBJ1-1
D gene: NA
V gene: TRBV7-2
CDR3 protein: CASSPQGRNTEAFF
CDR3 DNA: TGTGCCAGCAGCCCCCAGGGGCGGAACACTGAAGCTTTCTTT

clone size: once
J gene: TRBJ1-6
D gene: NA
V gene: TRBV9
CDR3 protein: CASSVARGRWNSPLHF
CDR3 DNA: TGTGCCAGCAGCGTAGCTAGGGGTCGGTGGAATTCACCCCTCCACTTT

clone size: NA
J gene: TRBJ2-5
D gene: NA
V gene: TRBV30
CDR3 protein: CAWSAGGGFGETQYF
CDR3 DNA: TGTGCCTGGAGTGCCGGTGGGGGCTTCGGGGAGACCCAGTACTTC

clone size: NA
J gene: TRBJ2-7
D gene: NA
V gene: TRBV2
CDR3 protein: CAGSGQYVYEQYF
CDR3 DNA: TGTGCCGGTTCCGGACAGTATGTCTACGAGCAGTACTTC

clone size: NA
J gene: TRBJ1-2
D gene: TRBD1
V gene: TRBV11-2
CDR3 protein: CASSLATGNYGYTF
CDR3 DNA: TGTGCCAGCAGCTTAGCGACAGGGAACTATGGCTACACCTTC

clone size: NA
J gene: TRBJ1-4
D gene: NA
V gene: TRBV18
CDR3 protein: CASSRGIGEKLFF
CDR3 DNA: TGTGCCAGCTCACGAGGGATTGGGGAAAAACTGTTTTTT

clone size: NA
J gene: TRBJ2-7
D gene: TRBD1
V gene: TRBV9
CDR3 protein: CASSETGTAYEQYF
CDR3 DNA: TGTGCCAGCAGCGAAACAGGGACAGCCTACGAGCAGTACTTC

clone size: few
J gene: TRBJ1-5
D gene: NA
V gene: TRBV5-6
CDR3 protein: CASSSSGASHSNQPQHF
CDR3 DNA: TGTGCCAGCAGCTCCTCAGGGGCCTCTCATAGCAATCAGCCCCAGCATTTT

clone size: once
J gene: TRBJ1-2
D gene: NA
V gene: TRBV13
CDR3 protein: CASSSYVSLGYTF
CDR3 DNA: TGTGCCAGCAGCTCGTACGTCTCACTGGGCTACACCTTC

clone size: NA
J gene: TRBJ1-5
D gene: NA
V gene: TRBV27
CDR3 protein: CASSLFRGQQPQHF
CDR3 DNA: TGTGCCAGCAGTTTATTCAGGGGCCAACAGCCCCAGCATTTT

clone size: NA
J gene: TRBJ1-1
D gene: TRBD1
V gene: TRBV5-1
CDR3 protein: CASSQGQPLTEAFF
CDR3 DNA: TGCGCCAGCAGTCAGGGACAGCCCCTCACTGAAGCTTTCTTT

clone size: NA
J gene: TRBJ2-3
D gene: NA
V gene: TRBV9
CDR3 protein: CASSVGPGHSSTDTQYF
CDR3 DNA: TGTGCCAGCAGCGTAGGGCCGGGACATTCTAGCACAGATACGCAGTATTTT

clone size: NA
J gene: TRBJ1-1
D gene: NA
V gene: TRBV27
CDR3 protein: CASRPGEEMNTEAFF
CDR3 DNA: TGTGCCAGCCGCCCAGGGGAAGAAATGAACACTGAAGCTTTCTTT

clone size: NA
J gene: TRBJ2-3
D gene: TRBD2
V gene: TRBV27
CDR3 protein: CASSLNSGVGADTQYF
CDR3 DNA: TGTGCCAGCAGTTTAAATAGCGGGGTGGGCGCAGATACGCAGTATTTT

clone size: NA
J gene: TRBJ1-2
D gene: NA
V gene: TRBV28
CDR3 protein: CASWAQKSGYTF
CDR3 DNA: TGTGCCAGCTGGGCCCAAAAAAGTGGCTACACCTTC

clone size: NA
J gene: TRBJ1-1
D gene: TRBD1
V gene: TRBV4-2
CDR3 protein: CASSQDEGGFRVNTEAFF
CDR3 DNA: TGTGCCAGCAGCCAAGATGAAGGGGGCTTCAGAGTGAACACTGAAGCTTTCTTT

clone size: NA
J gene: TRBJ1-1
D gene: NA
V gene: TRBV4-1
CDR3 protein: CASSQVNSNTEAFF
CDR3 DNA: TGCGCCAGCAGCCAAGTTAACAGTAACACTGAAGCTTTCTTT

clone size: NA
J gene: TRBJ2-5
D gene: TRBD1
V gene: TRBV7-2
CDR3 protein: CASSLEDREFETQYF
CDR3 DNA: TGTGCCAGCAGCTTGGAGGACAGGGAATTTGAGACCCAGTACTTC

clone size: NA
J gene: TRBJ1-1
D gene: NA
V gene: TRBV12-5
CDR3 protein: CASGLVPGGGNTEAFF
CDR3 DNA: TGTGCTAGTGGTTTGGTACCGGGGGGGGGAAACACTGAAGCTTTCTTT

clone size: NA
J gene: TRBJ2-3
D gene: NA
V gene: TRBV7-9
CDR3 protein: CSSSLISDTQYF
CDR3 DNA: TGTTCCAGCAGCTTAATTTCTGATACGCAGTATTTT

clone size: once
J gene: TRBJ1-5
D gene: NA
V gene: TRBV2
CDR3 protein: CASRRNRVDYQPQHF
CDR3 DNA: TGTGCCAGCAGGCGAAACAGAGTGGACTATCAGCCCCAGCATTTT

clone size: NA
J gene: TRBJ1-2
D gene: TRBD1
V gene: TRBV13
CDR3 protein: CASSSRDRGSWGYTF
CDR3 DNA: TGTGCCAGCAGCTCCCGGGACAGGGGCAGCTGGGGCTACACCTTC

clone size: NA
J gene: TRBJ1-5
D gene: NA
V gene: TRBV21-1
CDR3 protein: CASSRRTGQGCNQPQHF
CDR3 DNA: TGTGCCAGCAGCAGAAGAACGGGACAGGGATGCAATCAGCCCCAGCATTTT

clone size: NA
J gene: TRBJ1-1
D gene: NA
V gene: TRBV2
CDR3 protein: CASSEALRNTEAFF
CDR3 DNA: TGTGCCAGCAGTGAAGCCCTTAGGAACACTGAAGCTTTCTTT

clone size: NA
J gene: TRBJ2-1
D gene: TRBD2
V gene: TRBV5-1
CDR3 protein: CASSLEAGGANEQFF
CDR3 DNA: TGCGCCAGCAGCTTGGAGGCGGGGGGTGCCAATGAGCAGTTCTTC

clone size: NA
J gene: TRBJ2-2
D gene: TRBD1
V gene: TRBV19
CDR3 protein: CASSNGRGSPGELFF
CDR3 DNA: TGTGCCAGTAGTAATGGCAGGGGGTCACCCGGGGAGCTGTTTTTT

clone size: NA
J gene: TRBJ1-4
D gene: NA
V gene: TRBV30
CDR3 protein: CAWKGETNEKLFF
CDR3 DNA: TGTGCCTGGAAAGGGGAAACTAATGAAAAACTGTTTTTT